These 28 T cell receptor beta chains came from one sample sequenced in a study of shared clonotypes between healthy human individuals. The protocol was immunoSEQ multiplex PCR, while the TCRdb copy is restricted to in-frame clones and leaves out a portion. The sample carries a few million clones, around nine tenths recorded once. Sequenced: naive CD4+ T cells sorted from blood. Noted subset: CD45RA+ positively selected. These receptors all stem from a man younger than 35 in good health.

CDR3 protein: CASSPQYSNQPQHF. Here the CDR3 DNA reads TGTGCCAGCAGTCCCCAATATAGCAATCAGCCCCAGCATTTT. This chain uses TRBV27 with TRBJ1-5; no reliable D call. Germline values: CDR1 MNHEY, CDR2 SMNVEV (reference sequence). There are 14 residues in the CDR3. Trimming took off 5 bases at V and 0 bases at J, with 8 bases between the two ends.

This chain uses TRBV11-1 with TRBJ1-2; no clear D gene. Deletions cut 5 bases from V and 8 bases from J, with 15 bases between. Germline CDR1 and CDR2: SGHAT and FQDESV (reference sequence). This CDR3 has 13 amino acids. The CDR3 sequence: CASSLNQREGYTF. CDR3 sequence (DNA): TGTGCCAGCAGCCTAAACCAGAGGGAGGGCTACACCTTC.

The chain couples TRBV27 to TRBJ2-7; TRBD2 matches 9 bases. Per germline, CDR1 MNHEY and CDR2 SMNVEV (reference sequence). The junction had 6 bases not matched to a gene; V was cut back by 6 bases and J by 0 bases. This CDR3 contains 15 residues. CDR3 DNA: TGTGCCAGCAGCGCGCTAGCGGGGAGCTCCTACGAGCAGTACTTC. As protein: CASSALAGSSYEQYF.

The chain employs TRBV18 and TRBJ2-7; perhaps TRBD1 as D (6 bases). This CDR3 region has 14 residues. Germline V CDR1 and CDR2: KGHSH, LQKENI. Deletions cut 3 bases from V and 6 bases from J, with 15 bases between. The CDR3 spells CASSPWGKGVEQYF. In DNA form, the CDR3 reads TGTGCCAGCTCACCGTGGGGTAAGGGGGTCGAGCAGTACTTC. The complete variable domain, with remaining parts taken from reference TRBV18 and TRBJ2-7, reads NAGVMQNPRHLVRRRGQEARLRCSPMKGHSHVYWYRQLPEEGLKFMVYLQKENIIDESGMPKERFSAEFPKEGPSILRIQQVVRGDSAAYFCASSPWGKGVEQYFGPGTRLTVT.

In regard to this clone: Other nucleotide sequences in the sample specify the same CDR3. V usage is TRBV29-1 and J usage is TRBJ2-7; TRBD1 agrees at 7 bases. This CDR3 is 12 amino acids long. CDR1 and CDR2 from the germline V gene are SQVTM and ANQGSEA. Trimming cost V 4 bases and J 6 bases; bases outside gene matches: 6. The CDR3 DNA is TGCAGCGTTGGACAGGGCGTTGGCGAGCAGTACTTC. It encodes CSVGQGVGEQYF.

Regarding this clone: Other DNA sequences within the sample encode an identical CDR3. This rearrangement joins TRBV5-1 to TRBJ2-1; TRBD1 matches at 10 bases. The junction had 4 bases not matched to a gene; V was cut back by 0 bases and J by 4 bases. Germline assignment: CDR1 SGHRS and CDR2 YFSETQ. The CDR3 is 16 residues long. This CDR3 reads CASSLVGTGDYNEQFF. The CDR3 coding sequence is TGCGCCAGCAGCTTGGTTGGGACAGGGGATTACAATGAGCAGTTCTTC.

This rearrangement joins TRBV12-2 to TRBJ2-2; the table's D gene call, TRBD1, was not cross checked with the DNA. TRBV12-2 is a documented pseudogene. CDR3 length: 11 residues. CDR3 region: CASRTTGELFF. In nucleotides, the CDR3 is TGTGCAAGTCGCACAACCGGGGAGCTGTTTTTT.

In this sample, this clone turned up once. This chain uses TRBV10-2 with TRBJ1-5; D gene ambiguous. Trimming left V 5 bases short and J 3 bases short, with 8 bases between. Germline lookup yields CDR1 WSHSY and CDR2 SAAADI. The CDR3 runs 13 residues. CDR3 in DNA: TGCGCCAGCAGTAATCAGACCAATCAGCCCCAGCATTTT. Translating gives CASSNQTNQPQHF.

This clone was observed a handful of times. This CDR3 is CASSPTGGDIQYF. Written as DNA, the CDR3 is TGTGCCAGCAGCCCGACAGGCGGGGACATTCAGTACTTC. V is TRBV6-1 and J is TRBJ2-4, with D perhaps assigned TRBD1 or TRBD2 (6 bases each). The CDR3 has 13 amino acids. The V and J ends lost 6 bases and 8 bases respectively, with 14 bases between them. Germline V gene lookup returns CDR1 MNHNS and CDR2 SASEGT.

This chain joins TRBV7-2 and TRBJ2-5, with 8 bases that match TRBD2. V lost 6 bases and J lost 3; bases outside the gene matches: 9. Germline assignment: CDR1 SGHTA and CDR2 FQGNSA. This CDR3 has 15 amino acids. The CDR3 spells CASSPSPAGEETQYF. The CDR3 nucleotides read TGTGCCAGCAGTCCGTCCCCAGCGGGAGAAGAGACCCAGTACTTC.

V gene TRBV5-1 combines with J gene TRBJ1-1, with D possibly being TRBD1 (6 bases). The CDR3 has 16 amino acids. Germline-derived CDR1 and CDR2 are SGHRS and YFSETQ. Trimming left V 6 bases short and J 0 bases short, with 18 bases between. Here the CDR3 DNA reads TGCGCCAGCAAGGGGGGAAAGCAGAGTTTGAACACTGAAGCTTTCTTT. Translated, it gives CASKGGKQSLNTEAFF. The variable domain in full, with the rest retrieved from reference TRBV5-1 and TRBJ1-1, is KAGVTQTPRYLIKTRGQQVTLSCSPISGHRSVSWYQQTPGQGLQFLFEYFSETQRNKGNFPGRFSGRQFSNSRSEMNVSTLELGDSALYLCASKGGKQSLNTEAFFGQGTRLTVV.

V is TRBV20-1 and J is TRBJ2-7, with D perhaps TRBD1 or TRBD2 (6 bases each). Germline CDR1 is DFQATT and CDR2 is SNEGSKA (reference sequence). The CDR3 contains 11 residues. This chain's CDR3 is CSSRGVNEQYF. The CDR3 bases are TGCAGCTCAAGGGGGGTTAACGAGCAGTACTTC.

This chain joins TRBV15 and TRBJ2-5, with 9 bases aligning to TRBD1. There are 17 residues in the CDR3. The germline CDR1 and CDR2 sequences are LNHNV and YYDKDF (reference sequence). Losses at the gene ends were 2 bases for V and 3 bases for J; bases not matched to a gene: 10. The CDR3: CATSRWFGTGYEETQYF. In nucleotides, the CDR3 is TGTGCCACCAGCAGATGGTTCGGGACAGGGTATGAAGAGACCCAGTACTTC.

This chain uses TRBV7-2 with TRBJ2-1; D is unclear. The germline V gene has CDR1 SGHTA and CDR2 FQGNSA. This CDR3 is built from 13 residues. The V and J ends lost 0 bases and 5 bases respectively, with 5 bases between them. CDR3 DNA: TGTGCCAGCAGCTTAGCGCTCCACAATGAGCAGTTCTTC. It codes for CASSLALHNEQFF.

The genes are TRBV10-2 and TRBJ2-7; 10 bases map to TRBD1. V lost 7 bases to trimming and J lost 2 bases; unmatched junction nucleotides: 5. The germline gives CDR1 WSHSY, CDR2 SAAADI. The CDR3 contains 14 residues. The CDR3 sequence is CASMLGQGTYEQYF. CDR3 DNA: TGCGCCAGCATGTTGGGACAGGGGACCTACGAGCAGTACTTC.

The chain uses TRBV11-2 and TRBJ2-3; the D call may be TRBD1 or TRBD2 (5 bases each). Germline-derived CDR1 and CDR2 are SGHAT and FQNNGV. Trimming removed 0 bases from V and 2 bases from J, with 12 bases in between. The CDR3 is 16 amino acids. CDR3 in amino acids: CASSLDGEGATDTQYF. CDR3 nucleotide sequence: TGTGCCAGCAGCTTAGACGGGGAAGGGGCCACAGATACGCAGTATTTT. Combining the CDR3 with reference TRBV11-2 and TRBJ2-3 gives the whole variable domain EAGVAQSPRYKIIEKRQSVAFWCNPISGHATLYWYQQILGQGPKLLIQFQNNGVVDDSQLPKDRFSAERLKGVDSTLKIQPAKLEDSAVYLCASSLDGEGATDTQYFGPGTRLTVL.

The chain carries TRBV6-6 and TRBJ2-1; TRBD2 might be the D (6 bases). Germline loops: CDR1 MNHNY, CDR2 SVGAGI (reference sequence). This CDR3 contains 12 residues. Between the trimmed V and J ends, which lost 6 bases and 16 bases, there was a span of 19 bases. Here the CDR3 DNA reads TGTGCCAGCAGCCCCATCGAGGGGAGGCAATTCTTC. Protein sequence: CASSPIEGRQFF.

The chain is built from TRBV11-2 and TRBJ1-1; D gene uncertain. Between the trimmed V and J ends, which lost 1 base and 2 bases, there was a span of 11 bases. CDR3 size: 15 residues. Germline assignment: CDR1 SGHAT and CDR2 FQNNGV. The CDR3 reads CASSLGPGVNTEAFF. CDR3 DNA: TGTGCCAGCAGCTTAGGTCCAGGAGTTAACACTGAAGCTTTCTTT.

This chain connects TRBV7-2 to TRBJ2-3; 12 nucleotides match TRBD2. CDR1 SGHTA and CDR2 FQGNSA come from the germline V gene. The CDR3 spans 18 residues. Trimming removed 5 bases from V and 0 bases from J; junction bases left unmatched: 9. The DNA of the CDR3 is TGTGCCAGCAGCCTCAAGTGGACTAGCGGGATTAGCACAGATACGCAGTATTTT. Its translation is CASSLKWTSGISTDTQYF.

Turning to this clone: Other DNA sequences within the sample encode an identical CDR3. V and J are TRBV10-3 and TRBJ1-1; D gene uncertain. This CDR3 contains 14 residues. Germline-derived CDR1 and CDR2 are ENHRY and SYGVKD. V was pared by 0 bases and J by 4 bases, with 9 bases between. The CDR3 bases are TGTGCCATCAGTGAGTCCCCTGGCGGCACTGAAGCTTTCTTT. As protein: CAISESPGGTEAFF.

The rearrangement joins TRBV18 to TRBJ1-6, with 9 nucleotides matching TRBD1. Germline V lookup: CDR1 KGHSH, CDR2 LQKENI. After removal of 3 bases from V and 7 bases from J, the junction contained 4 bases not matched to a gene. This CDR3 is 15 amino acids long. CDR3 nucleotide sequence: TGTGCCAGCTCACCTAGGACAGGGGAGAATTCACCCCTCCACTTT. It is translated as CASSPRTGENSPLHF.

The chain employs TRBV18 and TRBJ2-7; TRBD1 matches 8 bases. Germline V CDR1 and CDR2: KGHSH, LQKENI. The CDR3 consists of 15 residues. V was clipped by 3 bases and J by 2 bases; unmatched bases: 6. In DNA form, the CDR3 reads TGTGCCAGCTCACCGAGTCAACAGGGGGCCTACGAGCAGTACTTC. Residues: CASSPSQQGAYEQYF.

The rearrangement joins TRBV6-6 to TRBJ1-1, with a tentative D call TRBD1 (5 bases). V was shortened by 7 bases and J by 11 bases, with 17 bases between the two germline ends. Germline CDR1 is MNHNY and CDR2 is SVGAGI (reference sequence). CDR3 length equals 12 residues. CDR3 bases: TGTGCCAGCACTACCGGGGGAGGCTCTGCTTTCTTT. Residues: CASTTGGGSAFF.

The rearrangement links TRBV21-1 to TRBJ1-5; the table calls TRBD1, which could not be checked here. TRBV21-1 has pseudogene status. CDR3 length: 16 residues. The CDR3 is CASSKDRRNSNQPQHF. The DNA for the CDR3 is TGTGCCAGCAGCAAGGACAGGAGAAATAGCAATCAGCCCCAGCATTTT.

CDR3 loop: CASSSLSSQAGELFF. In DNA form, the CDR3 reads TGTGCCAGCAGCTCCTTATCTTCCCAGGCCGGGGAGCTGTTTTTT. The chain combines TRBV5-6 with TRBJ2-2; unclear D gene. With 3 bases removed from V and 6 bases from J, the gap between germline ends came to 15 bases. This CDR3 comprises 15 residues. Germline-derived CDR1 and CDR2 are SGHDT and YYEEEE. Based on the CDR3 plus reference TRBV5-6 and TRBJ2-2, the full variable domain is DAGVTQSPTHLIKTRGQQVTLRCSPKSGHDTVSWYQQALGQGPQFIFQYYEEEERQRGNFPDRFSGHQFPNYSSELNVNALLLGDSALYLCASSSLSSQAGELFFGEGSRLTVL.

The rearrangement uses TRBV11-3 and TRBJ2-1; 10 nucleotides agree with TRBD1. Germline V CDR1 and CDR2: SGHNT, YENEEA. The CDR3 has 19 residues. With 3 bases clipped from V and 0 bases from J, the junction kept 11 bases outside the gene matches. The chain's CDR3 is CASSFTGTGALGSYNEQFF. In nucleotides, the CDR3 is TGTGCCAGCAGCTTTACCGGGACAGGGGCCTTAGGCTCCTACAATGAGCAGTTCTTC.

The V and J genes are TRBV18 and TRBJ1-4, with TRBD1 matching over 7 bases. V lost 3 bases to trimming and J lost 8 bases; unmatched junction nucleotides: 9. Germline CDR1 is KGHSH and CDR2 is LQKENI. This CDR3 spans 15 amino acids. This CDR3 is CASSPPDRAREKLFF. The CDR3 region has the DNA TGTGCCAGCTCACCGCCCGACAGGGCGCGCGAAAAACTGTTTTTT.

The V gene is TRBV6-5, the J gene TRBJ2-1; D not certain. V was cut by 0 bases and J by 8 bases, with 8 bases left in between. This CDR3 has 13 amino acids. Germline-derived CDR1 and CDR2 are MNHEY and SVGAGI. CDR3 sequence (DNA): TGTGCCAGCAGTTACTCGACGCTAGATGAGCAGTTCTTC. As protein: CASSYSTLDEQFF.